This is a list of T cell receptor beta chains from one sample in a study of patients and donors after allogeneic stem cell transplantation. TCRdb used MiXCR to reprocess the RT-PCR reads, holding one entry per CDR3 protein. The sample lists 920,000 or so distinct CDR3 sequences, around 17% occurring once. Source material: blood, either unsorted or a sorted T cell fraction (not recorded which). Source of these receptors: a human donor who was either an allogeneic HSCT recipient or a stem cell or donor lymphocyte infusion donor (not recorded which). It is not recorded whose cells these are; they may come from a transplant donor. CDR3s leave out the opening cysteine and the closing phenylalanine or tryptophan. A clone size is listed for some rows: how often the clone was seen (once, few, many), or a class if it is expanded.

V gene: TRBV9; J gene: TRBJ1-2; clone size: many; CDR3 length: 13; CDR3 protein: ASSVADSKGGGYT
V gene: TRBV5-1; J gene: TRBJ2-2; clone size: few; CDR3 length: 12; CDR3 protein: ASSLVTETGELF
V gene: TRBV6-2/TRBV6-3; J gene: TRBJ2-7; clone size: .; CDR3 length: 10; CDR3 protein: ASSSSRIEQY
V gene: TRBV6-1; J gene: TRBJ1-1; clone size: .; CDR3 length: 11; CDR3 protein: ASSGQGPTEAF
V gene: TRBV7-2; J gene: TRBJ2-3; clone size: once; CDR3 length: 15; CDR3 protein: ASSLLGRGAWTDTQY
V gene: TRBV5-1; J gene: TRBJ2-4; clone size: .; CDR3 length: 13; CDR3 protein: ASSLPGEAKNIQY
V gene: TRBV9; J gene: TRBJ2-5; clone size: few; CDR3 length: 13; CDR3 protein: ASSVAGEPKETQY
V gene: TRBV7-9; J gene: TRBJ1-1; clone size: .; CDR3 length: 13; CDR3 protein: ASSLLPGGGTEAF
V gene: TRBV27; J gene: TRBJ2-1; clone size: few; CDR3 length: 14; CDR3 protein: ASSSAAGVGRNEQF
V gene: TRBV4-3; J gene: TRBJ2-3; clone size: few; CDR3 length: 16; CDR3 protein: ASSQSVGLAGGTDTQY
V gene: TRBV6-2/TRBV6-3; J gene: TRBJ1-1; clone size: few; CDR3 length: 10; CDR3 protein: ASSQDSRGAF
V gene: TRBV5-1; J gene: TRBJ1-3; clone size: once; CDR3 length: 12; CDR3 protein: ASSLAGARETYI
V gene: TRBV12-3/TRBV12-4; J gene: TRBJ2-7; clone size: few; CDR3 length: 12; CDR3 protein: ASTEGEASYEQY
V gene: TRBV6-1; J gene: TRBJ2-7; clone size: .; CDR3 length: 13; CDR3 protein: ASSEWGGTSYEQY
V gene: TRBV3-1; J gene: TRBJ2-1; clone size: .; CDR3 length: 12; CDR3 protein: ASSFPGSWDEQF
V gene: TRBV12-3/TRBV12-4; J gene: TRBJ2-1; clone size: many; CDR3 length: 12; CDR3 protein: ASSLLAGATEQF
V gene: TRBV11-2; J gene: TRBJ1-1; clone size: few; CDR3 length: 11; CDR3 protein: ASSPRLDTEAF
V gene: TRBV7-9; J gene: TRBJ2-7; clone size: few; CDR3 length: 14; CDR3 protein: ASSLKSGTASYEQY
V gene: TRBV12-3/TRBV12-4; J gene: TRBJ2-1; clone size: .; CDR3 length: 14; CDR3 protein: ASSYLTSGGASEQF
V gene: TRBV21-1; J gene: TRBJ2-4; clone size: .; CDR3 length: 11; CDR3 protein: ASSNRGFGIQY
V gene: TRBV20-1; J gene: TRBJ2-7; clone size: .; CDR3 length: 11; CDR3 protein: SACLPGRYEQY
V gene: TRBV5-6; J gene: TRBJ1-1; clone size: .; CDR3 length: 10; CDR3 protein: ASSLSGNGAF
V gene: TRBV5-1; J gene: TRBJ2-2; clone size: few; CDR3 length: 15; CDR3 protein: ASSTRPLDRAFGELF
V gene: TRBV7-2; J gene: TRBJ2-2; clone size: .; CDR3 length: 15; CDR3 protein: ASSPGAGREDTGELF
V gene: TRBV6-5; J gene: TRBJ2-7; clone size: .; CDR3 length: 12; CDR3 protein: ASSTRDREGEQY
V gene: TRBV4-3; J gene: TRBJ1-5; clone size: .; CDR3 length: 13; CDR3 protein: ASSQAGDNNQPQH
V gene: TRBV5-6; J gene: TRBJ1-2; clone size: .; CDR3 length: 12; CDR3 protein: ASSPGEGYYGYT
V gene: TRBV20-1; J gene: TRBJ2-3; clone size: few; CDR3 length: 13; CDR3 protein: SAQLTSGRTDTQY
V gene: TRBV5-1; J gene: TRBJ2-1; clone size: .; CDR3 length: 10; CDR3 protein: ASSLGIGEQF
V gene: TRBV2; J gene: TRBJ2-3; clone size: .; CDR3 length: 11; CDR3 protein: ASRGDHTDTQY
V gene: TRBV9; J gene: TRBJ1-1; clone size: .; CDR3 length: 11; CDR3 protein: ASSVRGTTEAF
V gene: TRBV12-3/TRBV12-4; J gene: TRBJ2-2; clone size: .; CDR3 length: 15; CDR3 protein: ASSFSGGWGNTGELF
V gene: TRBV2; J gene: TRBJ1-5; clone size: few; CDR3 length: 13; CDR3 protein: ASSGGAGGNQPQH
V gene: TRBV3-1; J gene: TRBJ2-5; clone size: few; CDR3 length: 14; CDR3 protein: ASSRRTSGSSETQY
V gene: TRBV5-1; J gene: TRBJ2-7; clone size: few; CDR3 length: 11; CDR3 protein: ASSEGDSYEQY
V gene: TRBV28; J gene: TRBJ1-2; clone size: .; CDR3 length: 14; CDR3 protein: ASSTSGQGAGDGYT
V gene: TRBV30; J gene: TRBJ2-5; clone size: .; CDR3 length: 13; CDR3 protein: AWSQRGWYQETQY
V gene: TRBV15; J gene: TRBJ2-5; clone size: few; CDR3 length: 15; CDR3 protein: ATSRAGQGASIETQY
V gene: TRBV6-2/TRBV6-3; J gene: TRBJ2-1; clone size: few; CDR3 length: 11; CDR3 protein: ASRPPDRNEQF
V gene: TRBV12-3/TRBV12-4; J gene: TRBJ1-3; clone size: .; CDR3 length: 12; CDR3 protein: AGRGRLGGNTIY
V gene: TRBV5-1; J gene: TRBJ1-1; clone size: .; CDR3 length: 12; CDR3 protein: ASSLDGGSRGAF
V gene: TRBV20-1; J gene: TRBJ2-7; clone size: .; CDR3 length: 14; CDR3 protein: SARQGEATPRNEQY
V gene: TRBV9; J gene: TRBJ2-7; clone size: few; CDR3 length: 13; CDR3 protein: ASSVDSATGYEQY
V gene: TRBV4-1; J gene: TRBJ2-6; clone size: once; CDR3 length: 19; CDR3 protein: ASSQQFSAGQISSGANVLT
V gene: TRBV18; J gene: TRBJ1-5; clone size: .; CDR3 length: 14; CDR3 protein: ASSLGASGGNQPQH
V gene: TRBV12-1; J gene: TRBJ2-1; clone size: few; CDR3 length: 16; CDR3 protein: ASSFLQRLAGERDEQF
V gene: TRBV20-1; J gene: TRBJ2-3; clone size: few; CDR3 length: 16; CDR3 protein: SARDAQRGGWSTDTQY
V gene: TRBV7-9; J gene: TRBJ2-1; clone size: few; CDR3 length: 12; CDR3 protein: ASSLLKRLGEQF